This T cell receptor (beta chain) originates from a study of graft-versus-host responses after intestinal transplantation. Study overall: Each transplant was multivisceral, liver-intestinal, or isolated intestinal. Anti-thymocyte globulin induction, then tacrolimus and steroids for around three years, went to all recipients.

V gave up 5 bases and J gave up 0 bases, with 17 bases separating them. The germline CDR1 and CDR2 sequences are SNHLY and FYNNEI. The CDR3 runs to 18 residues. Study-level points and caveats: Detected in recipient marrow were GvH clones, some of which were first observed in ileum or blood. Allografts of patients with graft-donor T cell macrochimerism showed high graft-versus-host to host-versus-graft clone ratios.

This clone appeared a single time. Its antigen is not identified. Using immunoSEQ multiplex PCR, the repertoire was profiled, and TCRdb retains in-frame clones only, with some absent. This sample yields under 20,000 clones, of which around two thirds are seen a single time; roughly 3% belongs to the top ten. Grafts had their tissue processed, releasing intraepithelial and lamina propria lymphocytes. This TCR derives from a human patient who received an intestinal transplant, so some T cells may come from the graft donor. The rearrangement joins TRBV2 to TRBJ2-6; D is possibly TRBD2 (6 bases). Sequenced material: ileum tissue, taken 14 days after transplant. The CDR3, as DNA: TGTGCCAGCAGTCGTGGGACTGGACTACCCTCTGGGGCCAACGTCCTGACTTTC. Its translation: CASSRGTGLPSGANVLTF. The full variable domain, completed using reference TRBV2 and TRBJ2-6, is EPEVTQTPSHQVTQMGQEVILRCVPISNHLYFYWYRQILGQKVEFLVSFYNNEISEKSEIFDDQFSVERPDGSNFTLKIRSTKLEDSAMYFCASSRGTGLPSGANVLTFGAGSRLTVL.